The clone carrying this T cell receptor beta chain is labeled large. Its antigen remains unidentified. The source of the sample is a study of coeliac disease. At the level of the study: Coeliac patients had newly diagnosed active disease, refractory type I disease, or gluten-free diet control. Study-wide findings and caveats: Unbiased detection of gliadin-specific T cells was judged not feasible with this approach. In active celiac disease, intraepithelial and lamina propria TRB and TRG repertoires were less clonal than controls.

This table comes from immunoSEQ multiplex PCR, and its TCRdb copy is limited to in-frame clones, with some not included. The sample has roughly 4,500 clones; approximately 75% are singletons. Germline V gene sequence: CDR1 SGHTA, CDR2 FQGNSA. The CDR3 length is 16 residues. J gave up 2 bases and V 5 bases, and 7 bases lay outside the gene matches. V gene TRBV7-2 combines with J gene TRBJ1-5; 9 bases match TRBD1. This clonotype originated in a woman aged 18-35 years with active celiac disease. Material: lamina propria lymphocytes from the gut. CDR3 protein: CASSLTGGAGNQPQHF. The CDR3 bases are TGTGCCAGCAGCCTCACAGGGGGCGCGGGCAATCAGCCCCAGCATTTT.